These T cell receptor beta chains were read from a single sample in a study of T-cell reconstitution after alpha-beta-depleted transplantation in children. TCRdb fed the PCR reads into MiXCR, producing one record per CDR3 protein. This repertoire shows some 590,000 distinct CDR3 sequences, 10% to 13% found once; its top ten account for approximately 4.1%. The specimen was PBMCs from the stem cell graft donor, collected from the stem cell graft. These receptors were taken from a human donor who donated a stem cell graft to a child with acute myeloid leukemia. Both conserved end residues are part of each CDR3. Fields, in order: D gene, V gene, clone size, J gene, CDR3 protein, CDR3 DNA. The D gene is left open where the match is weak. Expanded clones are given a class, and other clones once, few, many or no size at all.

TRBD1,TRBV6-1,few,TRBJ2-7,CASSRLRIPGTGSYEQYF,TGTGCCAGCAGTCGATTAAGAATCCCCGGGACAGGTTCCTACGAGCAGTACTTC
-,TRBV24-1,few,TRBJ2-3,CATSGFTDTQYF,TGTGCCACCAGTGGGTTTACAGATACGCAGTATTTT
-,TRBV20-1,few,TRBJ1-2,CSARDRAIGIYGYTF,TGCAGTGCTAGAGATAGGGCCATTGGGATCTATGGCTACACCTTC
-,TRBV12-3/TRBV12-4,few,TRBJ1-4,CASTVTVIATNEKLFF,TGTGCCAGCACCGTGACCGTAATTGCAACTAATGAAAAACTGTTTTTT
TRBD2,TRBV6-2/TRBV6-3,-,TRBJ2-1,CASSGRLAGAGNEQFF,TGTGCCAGCAGTGGTCGACTAGCGGGCGCTGGAAATGAGCAGTTCTTC
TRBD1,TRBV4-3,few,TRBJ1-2,CASSQGQGFYGYTF,TGCGCCAGCAGCCAAGGACAGGGTTTCTATGGCTACACCTTC
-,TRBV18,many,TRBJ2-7,CASSPEVARSYEQYF,TGTGCCAGCTCCCCTGAGGTAGCGCGATCCTACGAGCAGTACTTC
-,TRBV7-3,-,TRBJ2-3,CASSLGTKVLDTQYF,TGTGCCAGCAGCTTAGGGACGAAGGTTTTAGATACGCAGTATTTT
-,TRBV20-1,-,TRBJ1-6,CSARDGDRTSSYNSPLHF,TGCAGTGCTAGAGATGGAGACAGGACAAGCTCCTATAATTCACCCCTCCACTTT
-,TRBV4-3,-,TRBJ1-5,CASSQERGMGNQPQHF,TGCGCCAGCAGCCAAGAAAGGGGTATGGGCAATCAGCCCCAGCATTTT
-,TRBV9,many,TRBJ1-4,CASSADPGPGEKLFF,TGTGCCAGCAGCGCCGACCCAGGGCCGGGTGAAAAACTGTTTTTT
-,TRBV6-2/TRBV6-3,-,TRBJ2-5,CASGLAWGQETQYF,TGTGCCAGCGGTCTCGCTTGGGGTCAAGAGACCCAGTACTTC
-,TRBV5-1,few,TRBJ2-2,CASSSTGVNTGELFF,TGCGCCAGCAGCTCGACAGGCGTGAACACCGGGGAGCTGTTTTTT
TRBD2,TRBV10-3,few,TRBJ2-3,CAISEPRLAGRADTQYF,TGTGCCATCAGTGAACCCCGACTAGCGGGTAGGGCAGATACGCAGTATTTT
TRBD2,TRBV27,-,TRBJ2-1,CASSLRPGLAGGEQFF,TGTGCCAGCAGTTTACGCCCGGGACTAGCGGGAGGTGAGCAGTTCTTC
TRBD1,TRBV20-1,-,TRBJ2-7,CSAGGTGASYEQYF,TGCAGTGCTGGTGGGACAGGGGCCTCATACGAGCAGTACTTC
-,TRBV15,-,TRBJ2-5,CATSIKGETQYF,TGTGCCACCAGCATTAAGGGGGAGACCCAGTACTTC
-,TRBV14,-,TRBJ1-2,CASSQQWNYGYTF,TGTGCCAGCAGCCAACAATGGAACTATGGCTACACCTTC
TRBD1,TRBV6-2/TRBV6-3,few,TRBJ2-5,CASSPGTGKKETQYF,TGTGCCAGCAGTCCCGGGACAGGGAAGAAAGAGACCCAGTACTTC
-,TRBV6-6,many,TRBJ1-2,CASSPESYGYTF,TGTGCCAGCAGTCCCGAGAGTTATGGCTACACCTTC
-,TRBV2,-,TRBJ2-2,CASSEARASNTGELFF,TGTGCCAGCAGTGAAGCCAGGGCTAGCAACACCGGGGAGCTGTTTTTT
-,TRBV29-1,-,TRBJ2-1,CSVPPPLAASYNEQFF,TGCAGCGTCCCACCACCACTCGCGGCCTCCTACAATGAGCAGTTCTTC
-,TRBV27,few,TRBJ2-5,CATAEGTQYF,TGTGCCACCGCTGAGGGGACCCAGTACTTC
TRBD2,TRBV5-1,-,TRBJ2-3,CASSLDAGAADTQYF,TGCGCCAGCAGCTTGGACGCGGGAGCGGCAGATACGCAGTATTTT
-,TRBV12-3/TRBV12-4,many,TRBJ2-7,CASSFGAYEQYF,TGTGCCAGCAGTTTCGGAGCGTACGAGCAGTACTTC
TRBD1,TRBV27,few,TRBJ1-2,CASLSPRDRGSGYTF,TGTGCCAGCCTCAGCCCTCGGGACAGGGGAAGCGGCTACACCTTC
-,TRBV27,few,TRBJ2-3,CASSLYADTDTQYF,TGTGCCAGCAGTTTATATGCGGACACAGATACGCAGTATTTT
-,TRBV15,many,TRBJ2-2,CATSTSGRELFF,TGTGCCACCAGCACATCTGGCCGGGAGCTGTTTTTT
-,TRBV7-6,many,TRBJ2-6,CASSSRDNSGANVLTF,TGTGCCAGCAGCTCCCGGGACAACTCTGGGGCCAACGTCCTGACTTTC
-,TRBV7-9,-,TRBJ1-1,CASSSGTGDTEAFF,TGTGCCAGCAGCTCCGGGACTGGGGACACTGAAGCTTTCTTT
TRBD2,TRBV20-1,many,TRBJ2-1,CSAGTSGRVNEQFF,TGCAGTGCCGGGACTAGCGGGAGGGTCAATGAGCAGTTCTTC